Below, 9 T cell receptor beta chains from the same sample are listed, as sequenced in a study of cytotoxic CD8 clonotypes in ibrutinib-treated CLL (dated by TCRdb to the early 2020s). The sample's time point label is to be understood as: about 11 months on ibrutinib. Libraries were prepared through the immunoSEQ multiplex PCR assay. What TCRdb holds here is the immuneACCESS table cut down to in-frame rearrangements. Part of the clones is not present; checked against another copy, under half of the missing clones reflect an unresolved V gene, and the others are unexplained. Recorded for this sample are some 200,000 clones; about four fifths of them occurred a single time. About 10% of the sample is in the top ten clones. The specimen comprised PBMCs, sampled after 12 months of ibrutinib treatment. The receptors were sampled from a human donor with chronic lymphocytic leukemia.

The V gene is TRBV30, the J gene TRBJ2-5, with D possibly TRBD2 on 6 matching bases. Per the germline V gene, CDR1 is GTSNPN and CDR2 is SVGIG (reference sequence). The CDR3 has 13 amino acids. V gave up 0 bases and J gave up 7 bases, with 12 bases separating them. The CDR3 loop reads CAWSVRREVTQYF. The DNA of the CDR3 is TGTGCCTGGAGTGTACGCAGGGAGGTGACCCAGTACTTC.

This rearrangement joins TRBV21-1 to TRBJ1-1. TRBV21-1 is reported as a pseudogene. The CDR3 has 17 amino acids. The CDR3 loop is CASLTGPKGALNTEAFF. CDR3 coding DNA: TGTGCCAGCCTTACGGGGCCCAAAGGGGCTCTGAACACTGAAGCTTTCTTT.

This clone was observed a handful of times. The CDR3 loop is CASSLGLVRQSYGYTF. The CDR3 DNA sequence: TGTGCCAGCAGCTTGGGCTTAGTCCGCCAGAGCTATGGCTACACCTTC. The chain couples TRBV5-4 to TRBJ1-2; unclear D gene. Germline-derived CDR1 and CDR2 are SGHNT and YYREEE (reference sequence). CDR3 length equals 16 residues. The V and J ends lost 0 bases and 4 bases respectively, with 16 bases between them.

This chain uses TRBV7-9 with TRBJ1-1; the D is unclear. CDR3 size: 15 residues. Germline CDR1 is SEHNR and CDR2 is FQNEAQ (reference sequence). The germline V and J ends were trimmed by 1 base and 2 bases, with 11 bases remaining between them. The CDR3 coding sequence is TGTGCCAGCAGCTTAGTTGGGAAAAGAAACACTGAAGCTTTCTTT. It is translated as CASSLVGKRNTEAFF.

This chain uses TRBV10-2 with TRBJ1-1; TRBD1 is a possible D gene (5 bases). Germline assignment: CDR1 WSHSY and CDR2 SAAADI. The V and J ends lost 0 bases and 3 bases respectively, with 17 bases between them. The CDR3 is 17 amino acids. CDR3 sequence: CASSESRFQGTDTEAFF. DNA of the CDR3: TGCGCCAGCAGTGAGTCGCGGTTTCAGGGAACGGACACTGAAGCTTTCTTT.

J is TRBJ2-3 and V is TRBV11-2; TRBD1 or TRBD2 may be the D gene (6 bases each). Germline values: CDR1 SGHAT, CDR2 FQNNGV. The CDR3 is 16 amino acids. The V end was cut by 1 base, the J end by 3 bases, with 14 bases between. The CDR3 DNA reads as TGTGCCAGCAGCTTAGGCGTGGGGGGCGGAACAGATACGCAGTATTTT. It encodes CASSLGVGGGTDTQYF. The full variable domain, completed using reference TRBV11-2 and TRBJ2-3, is EAGVAQSPRYKIIEKRQSVAFWCNPISGHATLYWYQQILGQGPKLLIQFQNNGVVDDSQLPKDRFSAERLKGVDSTLKIQPAKLEDSAVYLCASSLGVGGGTDTQYFGPGTRLTVL.

The chain combines TRBV7-9 with TRBJ1-1, with TRBD1 matching 9 bases. V lost 5 bases and J lost 5; bases outside the gene matches: 9. CDR1 is SEHNR and CDR2 is FQNEAQ in the germline V gene (reference sequence). The CDR3 contains 15 residues. The CDR3 region has the DNA TGTGCCAGCAGCAACCCGGGACAGGGAACTACTGAAGCTTTCTTT. It translates to CASSNPGQGTTEAFF.

This clone has a handful of counts. The rearrangement links TRBV7-9 to TRBJ1-5; D is unclear. Between the trimmed V and J ends, which lost 5 bases and 1 base, there was a span of 3 bases. The CDR3 has 12 amino acids. From germline, CDR1 is SEHNR and CDR2 FQNEAQ (reference sequence). The CDR3 DNA follows: TGTGCCAGCAGCAAAAGCAATCAGCCCCAGCATTTT. As protein: CASSKSNQPQHF.

The chain recombines TRBV19 with TRBJ2-3; TRBD2 might be the D (5 bases). Germline CDR1 reads LNHDA; CDR2 reads SQIVND (reference sequence). This CDR3 has 18 amino acids. V lost 3 bases and J lost 0, with 19 bases in between. The CDR3 spells CASSIFGKRATSTDTQYF. The CDR3 DNA reads TGTGCCAGTAGTATTTTCGGGAAACGGGCGACTAGCACAGATACGCAGTATTTT. Filled out from reference TRBV19 and TRBJ2-3, the complete variable domain reads DGGITQSPKYLFRKEGQNVTLSCEQNLNHDAMYWYRQDPGQGLRLIYYSQIVNDFQKGDIAEGYSVSREKKESFPLTVTSAQKNPTAFYLCASSIFGKRATSTDTQYFGPGTRLTVL.